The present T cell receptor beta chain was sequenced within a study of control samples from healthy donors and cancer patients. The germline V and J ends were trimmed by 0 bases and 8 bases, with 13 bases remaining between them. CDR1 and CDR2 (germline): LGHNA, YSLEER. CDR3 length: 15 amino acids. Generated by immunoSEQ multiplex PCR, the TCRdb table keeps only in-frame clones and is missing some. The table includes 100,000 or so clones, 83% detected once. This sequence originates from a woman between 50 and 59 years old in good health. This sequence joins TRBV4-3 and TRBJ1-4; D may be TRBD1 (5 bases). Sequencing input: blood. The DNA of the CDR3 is TGCGCCAGCAGCCAAGATTGGCAGGGCTGGGAAAAACTGTTTTTT. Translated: CASSQDWQGWEKLFF.